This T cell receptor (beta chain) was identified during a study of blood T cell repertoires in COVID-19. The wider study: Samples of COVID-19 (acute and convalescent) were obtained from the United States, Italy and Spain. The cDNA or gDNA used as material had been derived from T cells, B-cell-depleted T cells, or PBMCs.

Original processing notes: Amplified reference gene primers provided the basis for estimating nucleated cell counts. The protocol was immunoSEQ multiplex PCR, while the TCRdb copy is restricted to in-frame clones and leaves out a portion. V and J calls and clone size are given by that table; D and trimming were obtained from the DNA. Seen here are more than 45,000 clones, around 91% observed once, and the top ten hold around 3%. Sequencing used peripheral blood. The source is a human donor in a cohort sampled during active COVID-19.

The CDR3 region is CAIRYSGRRYNEQFF. Written as DNA, the CDR3 is TGTGCCATCAGGTATAGCGGGAGGCGTTACAATGAGCAGTTCTTC. V gene TRBV10-3 combines with J gene TRBJ2-1, with 10 bases that match TRBD2. This CDR3 comprises 15 residues. Germline lookup yields CDR1 ENHRY and CDR2 SYGVKD. V shed 6 bases, J shed 4 bases, and the junction held 6 bases outside the gene matches.